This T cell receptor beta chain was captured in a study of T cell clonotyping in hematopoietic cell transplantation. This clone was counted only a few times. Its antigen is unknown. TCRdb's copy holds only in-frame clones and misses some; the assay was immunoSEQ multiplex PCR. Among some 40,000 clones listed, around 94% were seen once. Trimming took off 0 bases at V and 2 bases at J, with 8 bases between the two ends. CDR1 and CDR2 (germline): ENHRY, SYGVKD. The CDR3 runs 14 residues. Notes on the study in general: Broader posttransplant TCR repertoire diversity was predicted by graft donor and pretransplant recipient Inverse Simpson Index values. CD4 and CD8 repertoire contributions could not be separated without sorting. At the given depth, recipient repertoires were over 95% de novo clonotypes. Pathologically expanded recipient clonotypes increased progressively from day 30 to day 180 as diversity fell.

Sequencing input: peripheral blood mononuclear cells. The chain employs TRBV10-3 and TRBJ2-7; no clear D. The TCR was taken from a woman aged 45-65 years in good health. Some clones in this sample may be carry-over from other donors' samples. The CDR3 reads CAISESINTYEQYF. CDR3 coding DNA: TGTGCCATCAGTGAGTCCATAAATACCTACGAGCAGTACTTC.